This record covers a single T cell receptor (beta chain). Naive CD8 isolation took CD45RO-negative cells positively selected for CCR7 and excluded terminally differentiated effector memory CD45RA+ cells. This sample stems from a study of shared clonotypes between healthy human individuals. Several immunoSEQ 96-well plates shared each subset's DNA, each plate a replicate. Sequencing used immunoSEQ multiplex PCR; TCRdb keeps in-frame clones, though not all of them. Of about 1,800,000 clones listed, about 95% are singletons. The CDR3 extends over 13 amino acids. Germline V gives CDR1 MGHRA, CDR2 YSYEKL. The V and J ends lost 0 bases and 11 bases respectively, with 10 bases between them.

Material for sequencing was naive CD8+ T cells sorted from blood. This TCR was recovered from a man aged 18 to 30 in good health. The V and J genes are TRBV4-1 and TRBJ1-4, with D maybe TRBD1 (5 bases). The CDR3 loop is CASSQDWGGKLFF. In DNA, the CDR3 is TGCGCCAGCAGCCAAGATTGGGGGGGGAAACTGTTTTTT.